The clone carrying this T cell receptor (beta chain) was picked up one time. Its antigen remains unknown. TCRdb ran MiXCR on the multiplex PCR reads and lists one entry per CDR3 protein. In the table there are some 53,000 distinct CDR3 sequences, over 40% of which are singletons. The source of the sample is a study of breast tumors, draining lymph nodes, adjacent tissues. V dropped 3 bases and J dropped 5; count of bases not matched to a gene: 3. The CDR3 contains 13 residues. Per the germline V gene, CDR1 is DFQATT and CDR2 is SNEGSKA (reference sequence). Findings and caveats of the study: Tumor T cell lymph node origin was a supported hypothesis, not proven. Tumor repertoires ranked between lymph nodes and nontumor tissue in diversity, with V and J gene preferences. Tumor and nontumor repertoires were significantly more similar in luminal-like than in basal-like breast cancer.

The sequenced material came from breast tumor tissue. The chain carries TRBV20-1 and TRBJ2-5; 10 bases map to TRBD2. The clonotype originates from a female donor with breast cancer. Some clones in this sample may be carry-over from other donors' samples. CDR3 in amino acids: CSASLAGVETQYF. The CDR3 region has the DNA TGCAGTGCTAGTCTAGCGGGAGTTGAGACCCAGTACTTC.